The 11 T cell receptor beta chains presented below share a single source sample, sequenced in a study of blood T cell repertoires in COVID-19. The assay was immunoSEQ multiplex PCR, and TCRdb's table has in-frame clones only and misses some. The table lists 250,000 or so clones, 75% to 90% of them singletons. Material for sequencing was peripheral blood. The receptors shown here come from a middle-aged woman who had recovered from COVID-19.

V usage is TRBV20-1 and J usage is TRBJ2-3; tentatively, D is TRBD1 (6 bases). This CDR3 region has 11 residues. Germline V gene data show CDR1 as DFQATT and CDR2 as SNEGSKA (reference sequence). Trimming removed 4 bases from V and 6 bases from J, with 8 bases in between. CDR3 protein: CSATTGDTQYF. The CDR3 DNA reads as TGCAGTGCTACTACAGGGGATACGCAGTATTTT.

V usage is TRBV27 and J usage is TRBJ2-3, with 7 bases aligning to TRBD2. CDR1 and CDR2 (germline): MNHEY, SMNVEV (reference sequence). The J segment lost 0 bases and the V segment lost 6 bases, leaving 3 bases of the junction unmatched. CDR3 size: 14 residues. The CDR3 DNA is TGTGCCAGCAGCCAGCGGGGAAGCACAGATACGCAGTATTTT. Translating it yields CASSQRGSTDTQYF.

Worth noting for this clone: One end of the junction is discordant with germline, which a read error may explain. J is TRBJ1-2 and V is TRBV5-4; D is perhaps TRBD1 (5 bases). There are 12 residues in the CDR3. CDR1 and CDR2 (germline): SGHNT, YYREEE (reference sequence). The CDR3 region has the DNA TGTGCCAGCAGCTTGGGAGACAGAGAAGAAGGCTTC. It is translated as CASSLGDREEGF. The full variable domain, its missing parts supplied by reference TRBV5-4 and TRBJ1-2, is ETGVTQSPTHLIKTRGQQVTLRCSSQSGHNTVSWYQQALGQGPQFIFQYYREEENGRGNFPPRFSGLQFPNYSSELNVNALELDDSALYLCASSLGDREEGFGSGTRLTVV.

The chain uses TRBV29-1 and TRBJ1-6; D remains ambiguous. CDR1 is SQVTM and CDR2 is ANQGSEA in the germline V gene. Trimming shortened V by 4 bases and J by 7 bases, and 8 bases separated the two germline ends. The CDR3 totals 12 residues. CDR3 coding DNA: TGCAGCGTTGGGGCAACAAATTCACCCCTCCACTTT. It specifies CSVGATNSPLHF.

The genes are TRBV5-1 and TRBJ1-1; 8 bases are shared with TRBD1. CDR3 length equals 14 residues. Germline-derived CDR1 and CDR2 are SGHRS and YFSETQ. The ends lost 2 bases at V and 5 bases at J; junction bases unmatched: 5. The CDR3 sequence: CASSFRGRGTEAFF. The CDR3 nucleotides read TGCGCCAGCAGCTTCAGGGGGCGAGGTACTGAAGCTTTCTTT.

The chain links TRBV27 to TRBJ1-1; 8 nucleotides match TRBD1. The germline gives CDR1 MNHEY, CDR2 SMNVEV (reference sequence). The CDR3 contains 15 residues. V gave up 8 bases and J gave up 5 bases; unmatched junction bases: 13. DNA of the CDR3: TGTGCCAGCGGCCCAGTCACAGGGGGTAGAACTGAAGCTTTCTTT. The encoded protein is CASGPVTGGRTEAFF.

V gene TRBV7-6 combines with J gene TRBJ1-1; D is ambiguous. Germline CDR1 SGHVS, CDR2 FNYEAQ. The CDR3 is made up of 15 amino acids. V was shortened by 2 bases and J by 1 base, with 11 bases between the two germline ends. The CDR3 reads CASSLSPGGNTEAFF. CDR3 in DNA: TGTGCCAGCAGCTTATCCCCCGGAGGGAACACTGAAGCTTTCTTT.

This clone has just one count. The gene calls are TRBV28 and TRBJ2-3; 16 bases map to TRBD2. This CDR3 has 17 amino acids. CDR1 and CDR2 (germline): MDHEN, SYDVKM. With V trimmed by 6 bases and J by 5 bases, 8 bases remained unmatched. The CDR3: CASSLTGLAGGRDTQYF. Here the CDR3 DNA reads TGTGCCAGCAGCCTAACGGGACTAGCGGGGGGGCGAGATACGCAGTATTTT. The variable domain in full, completed from reference TRBV28 and TRBJ2-3, reads DVKVTQSSRYLVKRTGEKVFLECVQDMDHENMFWYRQDPGLGLRLIYFSYDVKMKEKGDIPEGYSVSREKKERFSLILESASTNQTSMYLCASSLTGLAGGRDTQYFGPGTRLTVL.

This clone has just a few counts. This CDR3 reads CASSLGTGENQPQHF. The CDR3 DNA sequence: TGTGCCAGCAGCCTCGGGACAGGGGAAAATCAGCCCCAGCATTTT. The J gene is TRBJ1-5, the V gene TRBV7-9, with 10 bases lining up with TRBD1. This CDR3 contains 15 residues. In germline, CDR1 is SEHNR, CDR2 FQNEAQ (reference sequence). Trimming removed 5 bases from V and 4 bases from J; junction bases left unmatched: 5. Looking up the rest from reference TRBV7-9 and TRBJ1-5 gives the full variable domain: DTGVSQNPRHKITKRGQNVTFRCDPISEHNRLYWYRQTLGQGPEFLTYFQNEAQLEKSRLLSDRFSAERPKGSFSTLEIQRTEQGDSAMYLCASSLGTGENQPQHFGDGTRLSIL.

The chain joins TRBV19 to TRBJ2-3; TRBD2 is a possible D gene (5 bases). Between the trimmed V and J ends, which lost 4 bases and 4 bases, there was a span of 12 bases. Germline V gives CDR1 LNHDA, CDR2 SQIVND (reference sequence). This CDR3 spans 14 amino acids. The CDR3 coding sequence is TGTGCCAGTAGTAATCTAGCTAGTGCAGATACGCAGTATTTT. It specifies CASSNLASADTQYF.

The chain combines TRBV18 with TRBJ1-1; D remains ambiguous. CDR1 and CDR2 from the germline V gene are KGHSH and LQKENI. V was pared by 3 bases and J by 6 bases, with 8 bases between. The CDR3 totals 12 residues. The CDR3 DNA reads as TGTGCCAGCTCACCCGTTGAGGCTGAAGCTTTCTTT. Amino acid sequence: CASSPVEAEAFF. Full variable domain (outside the CDR3, taken from reference TRBV18 and TRBJ1-1): NAGVMQNPRHLVRRRGQEARLRCSPMKGHSHVYWYRQLPEEGLKFMVYLQKENIIDESGMPKERFSAEFPKEGPSILRIQQVVRGDSAAYFCASSPVEAEAFFGQGTRLTVV.